Below are 26 T cell receptor beta chains sequenced from a single sample in a study of early T cells in non-severe SARS-CoV-2 infection (dated by TCRdb to about 2021). Library creation used 5' RACE. Instrument on record: NextSeq 500. TCRdb's own reprocessing of the public reads used fastp at Q25 and MiXCR and kept productive beta chains. For every CDR3 protein sequence, its rows merge into one entry that carries the most common genes and DNA. For this sample there are more than 65,000 distinct CDR3 sequences; roughly an eighth appear just once. About 1.5% of the sample belongs to the ten largest clones. Material for sequencing was whole blood. The receptors originated from an adult who was a healthcare worker with PCR-confirmed SARS-CoV-2 infection or an uninfected control (not recorded which).

The genes are TRBV7-2 and TRBJ1-6; possible D gene TRBD1, 5 bases. The V and J ends lost 5 bases and 6 bases respectively, with 14 bases between them. CDR1 SGHTA and CDR2 FQGNSA come from the germline V gene. This CDR3 spans 15 amino acids. The DNA for the CDR3 is TGTGCCAGCAGCCCCTCTGGGACTGCTAATTCACCCCTCCACTTT. This translates into CASSPSGTANSPLHF.

The CDR3 loop reads CASTPRQGTYEQYF. CDR3 DNA: TGTGCCAGTACCCCCAGACAGGGGACCTACGAGCAGTACTTC. This chain joins TRBV19 and TRBJ2-7, with TRBD1 matching 8 bases. J lost 2 bases, V lost 7 bases, and 7 bases had no gene match. Germline CDR1 and CDR2: LNHDA and SQIVND (reference sequence). This CDR3 comprises 14 residues. The variable domain in full, completed from reference TRBV19 and TRBJ2-7, reads DGGITQSPKYLFRKEGQNVTLSCEQNLNHDAMYWYRQDPGQGLRLIYYSQIVNDFQKGDIAEGYSVSREKKESFPLTVTSAQKNPTAFYLCASTPRQGTYEQYFGPGTRLTVT.

Concerning this clonotype: This may be a read error, as it is one base from a much larger clone. This sequence joins TRBV20-1 and TRBJ2-3; no clear D. Germline lookup yields CDR1 DFQATT and CDR2 SNEGSKA (reference sequence). The CDR3 consists of 14 residues. Trimming stripped 7 bases from V and 2 bases from J, with 16 bases between. CDR3 bases: TGCAGTGTATACCGGTGGGCTGACACAGATACGCAGTATTTT. This codes for CSVYRWADTDTQYF.

For the CDR3, the DNA is TGTGCCAGCAGGGATAGGACAGGGGGCACGGACACTGAAGCTTTCTTT. This translates into CASRDRTGGTDTEAFF. This sequence joins TRBV7-6 and TRBJ1-1; 11 bases fit TRBD1. V lost 6 bases and J lost 3; bases outside the gene matches: 9. CDR3 length: 16 amino acids. The germline V gene has CDR1 SGHVS and CDR2 FNYEAQ.

This clonotype was counted ten times or more. The V gene is TRBV9, the J gene TRBJ2-7; TRBD1 is a possible D gene (5 bases). Trimming took off 5 bases at V and 2 bases at J, with 11 bases between the two ends. From germline, CDR1 is SGDLS and CDR2 YYNGEE. This CDR3 comprises 13 residues. In DNA, the CDR3 is TGTGCCAGCAGTGATGACAGAGCCTACGAGCAGTACTTC. Translated: CASSDDRAYEQYF.

A few counts support this clonotype. The chain has TRBV6-5 and TRBJ1-4; TRBD1 aligns across 8 bases. Per the germline V gene, CDR1 is MNHEY and CDR2 is SVGAGI. With 2 bases clipped from V and 8 bases from J, the junction kept 10 bases outside the gene matches. CDR3 length: 16 residues. The CDR3 DNA follows: TGTGCCAGCAGTTACAAACCCAGGGGGCTCGGAGAAAAACTGTTTTTT. Encoded protein: CASSYKPRGLGEKLFF.

This clonotype has ten or more counts. The V and J genes are TRBV18 and TRBJ1-1, with D uncertain. The V end lost 5 bases, the J end lost 1 base, and 8 bases lay between the germline ends. This CDR3 region has 13 residues. The V gene's germline CDR1 is KGHSH and CDR2 LQKENI. The CDR3 reads CASSSGPNTEAFF. CDR3 coding DNA: TGTGCCAGCTCATCCGGGCCGAACACTGAAGCTTTCTTT.

The chain combines TRBV6-1 with TRBJ2-1; TRBD2 matches 9 bases. This CDR3 has 14 amino acids. Trimming removed 5 bases from V and 4 bases from J; junction bases left unmatched: 3. Germline V CDR1 and CDR2: MNHNS, SASEGT. The CDR3 spells CASSWLAGYNEQFF. The DNA for the CDR3 is TGTGCCAGCAGTTGGCTAGCGGGGTACAATGAGCAGTTCTTC.

Ten or more counts support this clonotype. This rearrangement joins TRBV28 to TRBJ1-5; no clear D gene. Per germline, CDR1 MDHEN and CDR2 SYDVKM. V dropped 8 bases and J dropped 5 bases, with 13 bases sitting between them. CDR3 length: 13 amino acids. Here the CDR3 reads CASPRDPDQPQHF. CDR3 in DNA: TGTGCCAGCCCCCGTGACCCAGATCAGCCCCAGCATTTT.

Many counts were recorded for this clonotype. This rearrangement joins TRBV12-3 or TRBV12-4 to TRBJ1-4, with D hard to call. Trimming stripped 8 bases from V and 6 bases from J, with 13 bases between. The CDR3 is 13 residues long. The CDR3 loop is CASAVRDHEKLFF. In nucleotides, the CDR3 is TGTGCCAGCGCAGTCCGCGACCATGAAAAACTGTTTTTT.

This clonotype was detected ten times or more. This chain connects TRBV10-1 to TRBJ2-1; D perhaps matches TRBD2 (6 bases). Germline V CDR1 and CDR2: WNHNN, SYGVQD (reference sequence). V gave up 2 bases and J gave up 2 bases, with 13 bases separating them. This CDR3 is built from 16 residues. The CDR3 DNA sequence: TGCGCCAGCAGTGAGCAGGCGGGGAACACCTACAATGAGCAGTTCTTC. Translating it yields CASSEQAGNTYNEQFF.

The CDR3, as DNA: TGCAGTGCTACCTCCCCCCAAGACACCGGGGAGCTGTTTTTT. It specifies CSATSPQDTGELFF. V and J are TRBV20-1 and TRBJ2-2; D not certain. The CDR3 is 14 amino acids. Germline CDR1 and CDR2: DFQATT and SNEGSKA (reference sequence). V gave up 4 bases and J gave up 3 bases, with 12 bases separating them.

CDR3 sequence: CASSLFGAETQYF. The DNA of the CDR3 is TGCGCCAGCAGCTTGTTCGGAGCAGAGACCCAGTACTTC. The chain has TRBV5-1 and TRBJ2-5; D unresolved. The CDR3 loop spans 13 amino acids. Germline-derived CDR1 and CDR2 are SGHRS and YFSETQ. The V and J ends lost 1 base and 4 bases respectively, with 8 bases between them.

This clonotype was counted at least ten times. The chain links TRBV7-2 to TRBJ2-3; D is ambiguous. From germline, CDR1 is SGHTA and CDR2 FQGNSA. The CDR3 is 12 amino acids. With 1 base removed from V and 6 bases from J, the gap between germline ends came to 5 bases. The CDR3, as DNA: TGTGCCAGCAGCTTAGGTCGGGATACGCAGTATTTT. The encoded protein is CASSLGRDTQYF.

V and J are TRBV5-1 and TRBJ2-5; tentative D call: TRBD2 (6 bases). The germline CDR1 and CDR2 sequences are SGHRS and YFSETQ. The CDR3 runs 14 residues. V lost 1 base and J 5 bases, leaving 12 bases between the germline ends. The CDR3: CASSLYGGSETQYF. The CDR3, as DNA: TGCGCCAGCAGCTTGTACGGGGGTTCTGAGACCCAGTACTTC.

This clonotype was detected a few times. The chain is built from TRBV25-1 and TRBJ1-1; the D gene is possibly TRBD1 (6 bases). Trimming took off 2 bases at V and 7 bases at J, with 11 bases between the two ends. The CDR3 covers 13 residues. Germline V gene lookup returns CDR1 MGHDK and CDR2 SYGVNS. CDR3 in amino acids: CASSEIGGNEAFF. The CDR3 nucleotides are TGTGCCAGCAGTGAAATAGGGGGGAATGAAGCTTTCTTT.

In its sample, this clonotype was seen a few times. This chain uses TRBV18 with TRBJ2-5; 10 nucleotides align to TRBD1. The CDR3 runs 16 residues. Germline CDR1 and CDR2: KGHSH and LQKENI. V was clipped by 3 bases and J by 2 bases; unmatched bases: 6. The CDR3 spells CASSPWTGGIQETQYF. The DNA for the CDR3 is TGTGCCAGCTCACCTTGGACAGGGGGGATTCAAGAGACCCAGTACTTC. Drawing the rest from reference TRBV18 and TRBJ2-5, the complete variable domain is NAGVMQNPRHLVRRRGQEARLRCSPMKGHSHVYWYRQLPEEGLKFMVYLQKENIIDESGMPKERFSAEFPKEGPSILRIQQVVRGDSAAYFCASSPWTGGIQETQYFGPGTRLLVL.

The table lists this clonotype with many counts. This sequence joins TRBV6-6 and TRBJ2-3; 8 nucleotides line up with TRBD1. The CDR3 totals 18 residues. The germline CDR1 and CDR2 sequences are MNHNY and SVGAGI (reference sequence). V lost 2 bases to trimming and J lost 3 bases; unmatched junction nucleotides: 13. The CDR3 nucleotides are TGTGCCAGCAGTTACCCTGGAACCGGGACAGGAGGGACAGATACGCAGTATTTT. This codes for CASSYPGTGTGGTDTQYF.

This clonotype has at least ten counts. This rearrangement joins TRBV3-1 to TRBJ2-1, with D unclear. V lost 4 bases, J lost 3 bases, and 10 bases lay in between. The CDR3 totals 14 residues. From germline, CDR1 is LGHDT and CDR2 YNNKEL (reference sequence). The CDR3 coding sequence is TGTGCCAGCAGCCCCCGGGCCCTCTACAATGAGCAGTTCTTC. Translated, it gives CASSPRALYNEQFF.

A few counts support this clonotype. The rearrangement uses TRBV29-1 and TRBJ1-1; D remains ambiguous. The ends were cut back, 4 bases at V and 1 base at J, with 7 bases in the middle. Germline CDR1 reads SQVTM; CDR2 reads ANQGSEA. The CDR3 consists of 12 residues. The CDR3: CSVVDKNTEAFF. The DNA for the CDR3 is TGCAGCGTTGTTGACAAGAACACTGAAGCTTTCTTT.

The chain uses TRBV20-1 and TRBJ2-3; D might be TRBD1 (6 bases). This CDR3 comprises 15 residues. Germline CDR1 and CDR2: DFQATT and SNEGSKA (reference sequence). Between the trimmed V and J ends, which lost 1 base and 8 bases, there was a span of 19 bases. The CDR3 nucleotides are TGCAGTGCTAGAGTTCTGGCAGGGGATCACGGTACGCAGTATTTT. It specifies CSARVLAGDHGTQYF.

This clonotype occurred once. The chain has TRBV5-1 and TRBJ1-2; no clear D. V lost 3 bases and J lost 4, with 13 bases in between. CDR3 length: 14 residues. From germline, CDR1 is SGHRS and CDR2 YFSETQ. CDR3 coding DNA: TGCGCCAGCAGCTCCGTGGAGTCCAGCTATGGCTACACCTTC. Translation gives CASSSVESSYGYTF.

This clonotype has only a few counts. CDR3 loop: CSVDGGAREQYF. CDR3 DNA sequence: TGCAGCGTTGATGGGGGGGCGCGGGAGCAGTACTTC. The gene calls are TRBV29-1 and TRBJ2-7; a possible D gene is TRBD2 (7 bases). The CDR3 has 12 residues. Germline CDR1 is SQVTM and CDR2 is ANQGSEA. V gave up 3 bases and J gave up 7 bases, with 13 bases separating them.

This clonotype was detected many times. The V call is TRBV29-1, the J call TRBJ2-7; D is undetermined. This CDR3 is 14 amino acids long. The V gene lost 3 bases and the J gene lost 2 bases, with 14 bases spanning the gap. CDR1 and CDR2 from the germline V gene are SQVTM and ANQGSEA. Here the CDR3 reads CSVEFFDTPYEQYF. The CDR3 DNA is TGCAGCGTTGAGTTTTTTGACACCCCCTACGAGCAGTACTTC.

This clonotype was seen at least ten times. The V call is TRBV12-3 or TRBV12-4, the J call TRBJ1-4, with D unclear. There are 14 residues in the CDR3. V lost 3 bases, J lost 0 bases, and 5 bases lay in between. The CDR3 loop is CASSFVATNEKLFF. CDR3 sequence (DNA): TGTGCCAGCAGTTTCGTAGCAACTAATGAAAAACTGTTTTTT.

The CDR3 DNA reads as TGCAGCGTTAAAGGGGGGGTCACTGAAGCTTTCTTT. It is translated as CSVKGGVTEAFF. The chain combines TRBV29-1 with TRBJ1-1; tentative D call: TRBD1 (6 bases). The length of the CDR3 is 12 residues. Trimming pared 5 bases from V and 4 bases from J, leaving 11 bases between. The germline V gene has CDR1 SQVTM and CDR2 ANQGSEA.